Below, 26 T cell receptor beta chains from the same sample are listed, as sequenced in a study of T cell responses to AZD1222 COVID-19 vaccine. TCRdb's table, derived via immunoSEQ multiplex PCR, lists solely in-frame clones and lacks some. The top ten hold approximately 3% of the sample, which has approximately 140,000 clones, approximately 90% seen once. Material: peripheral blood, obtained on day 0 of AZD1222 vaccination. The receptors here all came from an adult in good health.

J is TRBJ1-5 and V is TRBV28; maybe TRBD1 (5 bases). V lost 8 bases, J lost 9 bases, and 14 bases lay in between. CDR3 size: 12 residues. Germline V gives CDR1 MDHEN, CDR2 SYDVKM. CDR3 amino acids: CASGGGRLPQHF. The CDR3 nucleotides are TGTGCCAGCGGGGGAGGGAGGCTGCCCCAGCATTTT.

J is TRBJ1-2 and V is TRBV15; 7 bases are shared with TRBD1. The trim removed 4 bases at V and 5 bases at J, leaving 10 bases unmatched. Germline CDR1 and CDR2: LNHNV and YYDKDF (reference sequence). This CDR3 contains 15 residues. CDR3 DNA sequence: TGTGCCACCAGCACACGACAGGGCTTGGGGTATGGCTACACCTTC. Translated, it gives CATSTRQGLGYGYTF.

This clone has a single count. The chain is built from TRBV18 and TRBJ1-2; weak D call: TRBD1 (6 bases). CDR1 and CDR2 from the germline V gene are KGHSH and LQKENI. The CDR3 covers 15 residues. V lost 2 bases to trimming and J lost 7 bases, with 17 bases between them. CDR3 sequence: CASSPFTGPDSGYTF. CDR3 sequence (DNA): TGTGCCAGCTCACCATTTACAGGGCCGGACTCTGGCTACACCTTC.

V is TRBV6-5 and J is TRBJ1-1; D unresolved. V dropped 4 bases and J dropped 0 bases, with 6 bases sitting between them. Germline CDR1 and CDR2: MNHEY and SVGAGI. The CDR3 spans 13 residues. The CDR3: CASSFRLNTEAFF. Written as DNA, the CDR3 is TGTGCCAGCAGTTTCAGACTGAACACTGAAGCTTTCTTT.

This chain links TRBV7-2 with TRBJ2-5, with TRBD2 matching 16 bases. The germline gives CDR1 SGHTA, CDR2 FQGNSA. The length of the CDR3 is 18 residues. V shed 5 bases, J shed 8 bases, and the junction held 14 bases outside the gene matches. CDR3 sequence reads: CASSTGTSGGVKARTQYF. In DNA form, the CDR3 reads TGTGCCAGCAGCACCGGGACTAGCGGGGGGGTGAAGGCTAGAACCCAGTACTTC.

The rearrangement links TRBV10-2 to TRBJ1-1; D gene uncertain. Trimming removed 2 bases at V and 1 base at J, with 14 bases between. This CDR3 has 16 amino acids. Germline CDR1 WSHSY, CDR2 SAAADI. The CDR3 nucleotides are TGCGCCAGCAGTGAGACCCCCCTCCGAAGGAACACTGAAGCTTTCTTT. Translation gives CASSETPLRRNTEAFF.

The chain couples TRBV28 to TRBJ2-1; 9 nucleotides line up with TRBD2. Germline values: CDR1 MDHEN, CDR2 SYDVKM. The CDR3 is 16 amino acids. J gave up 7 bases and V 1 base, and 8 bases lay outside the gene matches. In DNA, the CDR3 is TGTGCCAGCAGTTTATCATCGGGACTAGCACGAAATGAGCAGTTCTTC. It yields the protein CASSLSSGLARNEQFF.

The CDR3 DNA reads TGTGCCAGAAAATACACTAGCGGGAGGCCGGTCGACAATGAGCAGTTCTTC. This gives the protein CARKYTSGRPVDNEQFF. The chain has TRBV21-1 and TRBJ2-1; TRBD2, the D gene given by the table, was not confirmed from the DNA. TRBV21-1 is a pseudogene segment. There are 17 residues in the CDR3.

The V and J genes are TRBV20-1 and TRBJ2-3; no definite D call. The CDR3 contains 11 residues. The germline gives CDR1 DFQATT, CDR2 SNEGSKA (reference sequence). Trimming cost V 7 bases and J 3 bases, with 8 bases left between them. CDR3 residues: CSVSQTDTQYF. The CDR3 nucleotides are TGCAGTGTATCCCAGACAGATACGCAGTATTTT.

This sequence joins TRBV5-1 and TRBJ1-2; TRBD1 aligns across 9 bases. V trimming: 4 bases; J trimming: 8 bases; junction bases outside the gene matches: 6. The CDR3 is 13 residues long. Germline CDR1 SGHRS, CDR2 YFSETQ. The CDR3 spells CASSPGTGRGYTF. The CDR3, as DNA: TGCGCCAGCAGCCCCGGGACAGGGCGAGGCTACACCTTC.

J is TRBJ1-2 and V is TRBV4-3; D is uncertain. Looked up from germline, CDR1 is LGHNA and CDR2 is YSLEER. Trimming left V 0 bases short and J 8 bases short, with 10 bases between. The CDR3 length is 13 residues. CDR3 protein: CASSQEARAGYTF. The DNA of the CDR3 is TGCGCCAGCAGCCAAGAGGCGAGGGCAGGCTACACCTTC.

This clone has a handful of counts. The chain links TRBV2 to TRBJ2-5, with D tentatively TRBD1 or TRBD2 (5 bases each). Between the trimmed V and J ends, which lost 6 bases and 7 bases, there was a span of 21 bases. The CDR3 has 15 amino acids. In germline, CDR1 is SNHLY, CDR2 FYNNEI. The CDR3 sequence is CASSLLRGPEGTQYF. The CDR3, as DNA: TGTGCCAGCAGCTTACTCCGGGGCCCTGAGGGGACCCAGTACTTC.

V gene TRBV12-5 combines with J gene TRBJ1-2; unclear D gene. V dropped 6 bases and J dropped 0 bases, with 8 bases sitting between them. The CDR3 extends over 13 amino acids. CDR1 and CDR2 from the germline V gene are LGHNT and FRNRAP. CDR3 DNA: TGTGCTAGTGGCTTCAGTACTAACTATGGCTACACCTTC. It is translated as CASGFSTNYGYTF. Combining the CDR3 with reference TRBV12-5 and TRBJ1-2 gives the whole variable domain DARVTQTPRHKVTEMGQEVTMRCQPILGHNTVFWYRQTMMQGLELLAYFRNRAPLDDSGMPKDRFSAEMPDATLATLKIQPSEPRDSAVYFCASGFSTNYGYTFGSGTRLTVV.

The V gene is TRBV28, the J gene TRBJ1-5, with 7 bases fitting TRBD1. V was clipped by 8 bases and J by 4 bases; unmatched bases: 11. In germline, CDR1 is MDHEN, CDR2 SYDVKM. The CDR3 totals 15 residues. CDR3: CASGRGTVINQPQHF. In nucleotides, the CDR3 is TGTGCCAGCGGAAGGGGGACAGTAATAAATCAGCCCCAGCATTTT.

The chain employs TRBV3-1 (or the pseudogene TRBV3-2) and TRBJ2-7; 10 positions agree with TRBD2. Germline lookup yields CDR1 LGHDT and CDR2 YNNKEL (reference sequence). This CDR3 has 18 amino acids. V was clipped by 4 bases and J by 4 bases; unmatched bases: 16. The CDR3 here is CASSPGGLATVPPYEQYF. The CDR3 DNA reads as TGTGCCAGCAGCCCCGGGGGACTAGCGACCGTCCCCCCTTACGAGCAGTACTTC.

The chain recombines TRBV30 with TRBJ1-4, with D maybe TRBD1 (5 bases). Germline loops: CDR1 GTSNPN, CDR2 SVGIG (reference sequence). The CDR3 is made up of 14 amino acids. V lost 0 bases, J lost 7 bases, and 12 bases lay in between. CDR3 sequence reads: CAWSVGTFSEKLFF. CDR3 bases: TGTGCCTGGAGTGTCGGGACGTTTAGTGAAAAACTGTTTTTT.

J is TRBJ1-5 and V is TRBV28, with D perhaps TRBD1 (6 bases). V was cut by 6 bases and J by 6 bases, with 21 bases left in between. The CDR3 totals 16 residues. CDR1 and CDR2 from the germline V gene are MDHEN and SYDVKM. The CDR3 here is CASRLRLGGRSQPQHF. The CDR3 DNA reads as TGTGCCAGCAGACTCCGTTTGGGGGGGCGAAGTCAGCCCCAGCATTTT.

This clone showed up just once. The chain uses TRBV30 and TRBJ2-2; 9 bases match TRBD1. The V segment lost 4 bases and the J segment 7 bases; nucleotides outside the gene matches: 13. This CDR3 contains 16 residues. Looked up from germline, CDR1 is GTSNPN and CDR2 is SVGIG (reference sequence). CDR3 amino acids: CAWKSTGGAEVGELFF. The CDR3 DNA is TGTGCCTGGAAAAGTACAGGGGGCGCCGAAGTCGGGGAGCTGTTTTTT.

CDR3 protein: CASSLAGQGPDTQYF. CDR3 coding DNA: TGTGCCAGCAGCTTAGCAGGACAGGGCCCAGATACGCAGTATTTT. This chain connects TRBV7-9 to TRBJ2-3; 8 bases fit TRBD1. Unmatched junction bases numbered 3, after V lost 0 bases and J lost 4 bases. This CDR3 contains 15 residues. Germline lookup yields CDR1 SEHNR and CDR2 FQNEAQ (reference sequence).

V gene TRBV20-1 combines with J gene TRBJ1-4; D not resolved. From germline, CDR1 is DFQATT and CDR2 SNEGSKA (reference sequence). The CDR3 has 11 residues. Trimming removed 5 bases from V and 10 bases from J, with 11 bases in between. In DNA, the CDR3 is TGCAGTGCTTTTCTCTCGGGAAAACTGTTTTTT. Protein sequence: CSAFLSGKLFF.

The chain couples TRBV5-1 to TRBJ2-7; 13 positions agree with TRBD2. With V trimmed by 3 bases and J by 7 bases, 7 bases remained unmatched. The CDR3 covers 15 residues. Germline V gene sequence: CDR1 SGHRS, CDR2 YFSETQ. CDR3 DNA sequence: TGCGCCAGCAGCTCAACCAGACTAGCGGGGGGTGAGCAGTACTTC. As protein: CASSSTRLAGGEQYF.

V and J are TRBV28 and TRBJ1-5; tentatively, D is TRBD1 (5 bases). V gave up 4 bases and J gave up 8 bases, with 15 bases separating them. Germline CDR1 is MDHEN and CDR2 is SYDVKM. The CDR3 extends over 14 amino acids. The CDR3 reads CASSSLGVREPQHF. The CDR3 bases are TGTGCCAGCAGTTCCCTGGGGGTCCGGGAGCCCCAGCATTTT.

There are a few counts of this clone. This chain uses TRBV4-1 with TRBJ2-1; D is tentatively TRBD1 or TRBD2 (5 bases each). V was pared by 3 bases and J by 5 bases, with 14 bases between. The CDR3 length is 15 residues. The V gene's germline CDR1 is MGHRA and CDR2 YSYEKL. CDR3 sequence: CASSHPGRRNNEQFF. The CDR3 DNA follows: TGCGCCAGCAGCCACCCGGGACGTAGGAACAATGAGCAGTTCTTC.

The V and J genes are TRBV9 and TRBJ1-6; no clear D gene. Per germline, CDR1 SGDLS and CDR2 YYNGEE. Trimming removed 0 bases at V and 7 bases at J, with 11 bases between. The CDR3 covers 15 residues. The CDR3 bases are TGTGCCAGCAGCGTAGGGGCTACCAACAATTCACCCCTCCACTTT. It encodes CASSVGATNNSPLHF.

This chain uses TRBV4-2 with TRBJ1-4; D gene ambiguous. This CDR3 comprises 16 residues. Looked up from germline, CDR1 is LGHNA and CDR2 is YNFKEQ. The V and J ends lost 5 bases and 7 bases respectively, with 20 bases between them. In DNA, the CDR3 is TGTGCCAGCAGCTCTTCCCTCGGTCGGGGTGGTGAAAAACTGTTTTTT. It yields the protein CASSSSLGRGGEKLFF.

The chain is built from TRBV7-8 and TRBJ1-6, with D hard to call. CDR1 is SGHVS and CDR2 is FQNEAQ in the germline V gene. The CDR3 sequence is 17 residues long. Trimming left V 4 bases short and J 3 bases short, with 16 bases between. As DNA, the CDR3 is TGTGCCAGCAGCTCCCCCCGGCGCTCCCGCTATAATTCACCCCTCCACTTT. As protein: CASSSPRRSRYNSPLHF.